The present entry profiles one T cell receptor (beta chain) with its context. It has no known antigen specificity. Base qualities are not recorded, but no much larger clone differs from it by a single base. This sample is drawn from a study of cytomegalovirus exposure and HLA in healthy donors listed by TCRdb under 2017. For the wider study: An earlier analysis of approximately 590 of the donors reported 250 to 350 Gb of sequence data and some 120 million unique TCR beta sequences from 150 million to 200 million T cells. Roughly 300 gigabases of sequencing data and around 88 million unique TCR sequences made up an early release that covered roughly 670 HLA-typed donors. Typing coverage differed by locus: A, B, C, DRB1 and DQB1 were typed in about 629-640 donors, DQA1 in 522, DPA1 in approximately 600, and DPB1 in roughly 470. An earlier analysis of 500 to 650 of the donors applied high-throughput TCR beta sequencing to assess whether each TCR beta V gene segment acted as functional or pseudogenic. All discovery cohort repertoires had been generated on a single sequencing platform. Rather than drawing on any new phenotypic data, the later analysis identified candidate immune exposures from TCR beta sequences and the way those sequences occurred across donors. Across about 370 genotyped donors of the cohort, an average of roughly 250,000 unique TCR beta nucleotide sequences per donor were sequenced, and around 20% of those sequences were non-productive. The study was designed to test whether signatures of past pathogen exposure could be identified by cataloging public T cell receptors. A later genetic analysis took genome-wide SNP genotypes for about three fifths of the 666 donors and used that subset as a discovery cohort. A later analysis re-analyzed previously published TCR beta repertoires from 500 to 700 donors and added high-resolution HLA genotyping to study TCR occurrence patterns. High-throughput TCR immunosequencing, statistical association of individual TCRs with disease status, and machine learning were combined to predict cytomegalovirus infection status. Because of strong linkage in the cohort, five DR-DQ haplotypes were treated as single units for association and clustering. In addition to the first cohort of around 670 subjects, a separate validation cohort of under 150 different subjects was used. The genetic ancestry cluster associated with self-reported Caucasian donors included 81% of the roughly 380 genotyped donors. The study profiled the T cell repertoires of some 610 subjects by immunosequencing and related them to cytomegalovirus serostatus. Donor age, sex, ethnicity and CMV serostatus were collected together with the repertoire data. Class I and class II HLA loci were covered by the typing at four-digit resolution. Broader findings and caveats from the paper: In this cohort, only TCR beta chains were sequenced, and detectable features were limited by the absence of alpha or paired-chain data. A further reported finding was that TCR beta sequences accurately predicted the HLA-A and HLA-B alleles for most subjects in the first cohort. In vitro tests confirmed that a few of the cytomegalovirus-associated TCR beta chains recognize cytomegalovirus antigens. It was suggested by the authors that the approach could potentially be generalized to other disease states and immunological phenotypes. A cluster of highly shared sequence variants was judged likely to represent a technical artifact of the sequencing pipeline. In a later analysis, HLA-associated TCR beta chains showed more clonal expansion and lower generation probabilities than non-associated chains that were equally common. At a false discovery rate of 0.05, a later analysis linked about 16,000 TCR beta sequences to specific HLA alleles. An earlier analysis of 587 of the donors showed that most TCR beta V segments appeared in productive rearrangements either about 87% or about 30% of the time, which broadly matched IMGT annotations. In the study, around 150 TCR beta chains were listed as associated with cytomegalovirus. Because HLA typing was unavailable for some donors at each locus, only the typed subset was used in association tests. Because the 87-base-pair reads could not distinguish some IMGT-functional V segments, including TRBV6-2 and TRBV6-3, those segments were excluded. Most CMV-associated TCR beta chains appeared to be HLA-restricted in a later analysis, and the HLA associations seemed to be driven largely by CMV exposure. Most TCR sequences were seen in very few donors, while some public TCRs were found in many individuals. Immune exposure information for the cohort was limited to CMV serostatus. In a later analysis, several top co-occurrence clusters were reported to appear linked to parvovirus B19, influenza, CMV and Epstein-Barr virus. A later genetic analysis associated a missense DCLRE1C variant with V-gene and J-gene trimming of TCR beta chains, and an independent cohort replicated the association. Because counts were too low, around 17 rarely observed V segments, including chromosome 9 orphons, were left out of the earlier analysis of several hundred of the donors. Presence/absence analyses assumed roughly uniform sequencing depth across donors, an assumption that may not hold. When HLA alleles, especially DR and DQ, strongly co-occurred, TCR associations were difficult to assign to individual alleles. Cytomegalovirus status was reported to be diagnosed by the classifier with high specificity and sensitivity in both the original and validation cohorts. Linkage disequilibrium might explain the correlated functional status among segregating V segments, but an unknown experimental factor could not be excluded. In a later analysis, TCR association rates were found to vary across HLA loci, with the most associated TCRs seen for DRB1 alleles and the fewest for HLA-C alleles. Compared with the approximately 670-donor mean, donors in an Asian-associated ancestry cluster had fewer N-insertions in productive TCRs, according to a later genetic analysis.

The library was produced with the immunoSEQ multiplex PCR assay. For the multiplex PCR, a mixture combining 60 forward primers for TCR Vbeta segments and 13 reverse primers for TCR Jbeta segments was used. The CDR3 region of rearranged TCR beta genes was amplified from genomic DNA with a multiplex PCR assay. On the Illumina HiSeq System, the amplified TCR beta libraries were sequenced as 87-base-pair reads. Per the source publication's procedure: Across the 640 or so repertoires, a later analysis counted about 81 million unique TCR beta chains, around 11 million of which were shared by at least two donors. To remove PCR and sequencing errors, raw reads were error-corrected and collapsed into unique sequences using a nearest-neighbor algorithm that merged closely related sequences. V, D and J gene segments were assigned by aligning CDR3 sequences to IMGT reference sequences. For a sequence to be retained, a match of at least six nucleotides was required to both a V gene segment and a J gene segment. A rearrangement counted as productive if the CDR3 had no stop codons and remained in frame with V and J, and every other rearrangement counted as non-productive. Following IMGT convention, CDR3 was defined as the stretch from the second conserved V-encoded cysteine to the conserved J-encoded phenylalanine. The earlier analysis of approximately 590 of the donors excluded any sequence lacking an unambiguous match to a single V gene segment. In an earlier analysis of 587 of the donors, V segments were called functional above 56.7% productive rearrangements and were called segregating when the between-donor standard deviation exceeded 5%. A statistical classification framework was built for diagnosing cytomegalovirus status from the catalog of TCR beta chain sequences. V and J gene assignment, in a later analysis, came from comparing TCR nucleotide sequences with IMGT/GENE-DB human TR gene sequences. Using the TCRdist pipeline, a later analysis assigned CDR3 sequences along with most-parsimonious VDJ recombination scenarios. In a later analysis, each TCR beta chain was defined by its CDR3 amino acid sequence together with its V-gene family, and reads lacking a unique V-gene family were excluded. A later analysis removed roughly 590 highly shared, low-generation-probability nucleotide sequences to deal with suspected cross-contamination and a sequencing artifact. For each public chain, a later analysis derived a clonal expansion index from normalized ranks of inferred template counts within each repertoire. In a later analysis, generation probabilities were computed with a VDJ recombination model fitted to out-of-frame rearrangements, and the resulting probabilities were checked against IGoR. In a later analysis, hypergeometric tests were used to score TCR-TCR, TCR-HLA and TCR-CMV co-occurrence, with a repertoire-size bias correction applied to TCR pairs. A later analysis estimated false discovery rates by permuting HLA or CMV assignments 20 times. In a later analysis, co-occurring TCRs were grouped using DBSCAN, with TCRdist sequence similarity added in when clustering inside HLA-allele-positive subsets. For co-occurrence clustering, repertoires with fewer than 30,000 or more than 120,000 public chains were excluded, along with about five repertoires with anomalous nucleotide sharing. The clones in this table, taken by TCRdb from immuneACCESS, are in-frame only. Not every clone is retained; where verified, under half of the shortfall comes from an unresolved V gene, and the cause of the rest is unknown. The V and J calls and the clone size are those of that table, but D and trimming were determined from the DNA. In all, the sample holds tens of thousands of clones, and around three quarters of those were seen once. The leading ten clones occupy 4.6% of the sample.

The cohort comprised some 700 healthy bone marrow donors. Cohort members were all nominally healthy when sampled, although unrecorded immune exposures were likely present. The donor was CMV seropositive and was included in the group of 250 to 350 seropositive cohort members. Every donor gave a peripheral blood sample, and the peripheral blood mononuclear cells from that sample were used for TCR beta sequencing. Genomic DNA was extracted from the blood cell samples with the Qiagen DNeasy Blood Extraction Kit. From V the trimming removes 3 bases and from J it removes 0 bases, while the gene matches leave 0 bases of the junction unaccounted for. The CDR3, from cysteine to phenylalanine, totals 15 residues. Only CDR3 DNA is held: 45 bases, read in frame from base 1. For CDR1 and CDR2, the germline V gene (reference sequence) lists MNHEY and SMNVEV.

What was sequenced was PBMCs. The rearranged chain carries TRBV27 and TRBJ2-1; 9 central bases correspond to TRBD2. This receptor was taken from a woman in her thirties or forties in good health and CMV-seropositive. The CDR3 corresponds to CASSFSGSSYNEQFF. The DNA reads TGTGCCAGCAGTTTTAGCGGGAGCTCCTACAATGAGCAGTTCTTC.